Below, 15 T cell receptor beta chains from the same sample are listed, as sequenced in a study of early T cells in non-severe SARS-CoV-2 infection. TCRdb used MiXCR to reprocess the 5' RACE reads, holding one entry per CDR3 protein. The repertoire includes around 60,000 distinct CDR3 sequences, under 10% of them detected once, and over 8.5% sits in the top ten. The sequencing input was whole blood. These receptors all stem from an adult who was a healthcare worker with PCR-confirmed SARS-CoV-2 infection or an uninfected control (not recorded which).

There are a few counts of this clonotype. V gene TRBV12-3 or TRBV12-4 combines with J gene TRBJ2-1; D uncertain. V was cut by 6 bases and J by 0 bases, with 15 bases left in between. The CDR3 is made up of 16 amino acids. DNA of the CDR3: TGTGCCAGCAGCAAAGAAGGGCCACACTCCTACAATGAGCAGTTCTTC. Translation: CASSKEGPHSYNEQFF.

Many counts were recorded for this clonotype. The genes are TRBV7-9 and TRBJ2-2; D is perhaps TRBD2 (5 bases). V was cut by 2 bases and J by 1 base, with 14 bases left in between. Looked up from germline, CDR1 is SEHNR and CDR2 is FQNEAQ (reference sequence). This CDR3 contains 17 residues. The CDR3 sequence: CASSLPPGNLNTGELFF. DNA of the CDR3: TGTGCCAGCAGCTTACCCCCGGGGAATCTGAACACCGGGGAGCTGTTTTTT.

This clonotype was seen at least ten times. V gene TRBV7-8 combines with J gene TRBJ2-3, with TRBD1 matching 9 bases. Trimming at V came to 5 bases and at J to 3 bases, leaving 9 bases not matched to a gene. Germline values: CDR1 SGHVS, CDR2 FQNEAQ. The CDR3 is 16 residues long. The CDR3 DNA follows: TGTGCCAGCAGCGCGCGACGGGACAGGGCGACAGATACGCAGTATTTT. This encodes CASSARRDRATDTQYF.

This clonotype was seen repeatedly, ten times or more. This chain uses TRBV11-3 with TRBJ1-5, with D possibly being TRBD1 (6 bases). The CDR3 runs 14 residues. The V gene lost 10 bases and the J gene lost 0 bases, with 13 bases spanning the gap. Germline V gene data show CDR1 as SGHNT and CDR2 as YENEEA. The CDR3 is CAIRQDLSNQPQHF. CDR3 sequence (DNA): TGTGCCATCAGACAGGACCTTAGCAATCAGCCCCAGCATTTT. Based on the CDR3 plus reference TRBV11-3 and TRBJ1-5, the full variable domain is EAGVVQSPRYKIIEKKQPVAFWCNPISGHNTLYWYLQNLGQGPELLIRYENEEAVDDSQLPKDRFSAERLKGVDSTLKIQPAELGDSAVYLCAIRQDLSNQPQHFGDGTRLSIL.

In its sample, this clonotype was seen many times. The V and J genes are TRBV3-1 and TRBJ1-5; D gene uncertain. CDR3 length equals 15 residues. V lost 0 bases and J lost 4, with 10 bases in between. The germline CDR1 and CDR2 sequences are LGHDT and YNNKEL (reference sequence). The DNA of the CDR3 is TGTGCCAGCAGCCAAGATTACGGGGTGAATCAGCCCCAGCATTTT. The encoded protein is CASSQDYGVNQPQHF.

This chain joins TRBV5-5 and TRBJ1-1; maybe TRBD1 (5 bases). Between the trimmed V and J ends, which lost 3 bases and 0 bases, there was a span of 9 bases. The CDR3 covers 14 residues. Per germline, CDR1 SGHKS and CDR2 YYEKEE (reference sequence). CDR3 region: CASSSGALNTEAFF. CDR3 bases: TGTGCCAGCAGCTCTGGGGCCCTGAACACTGAAGCTTTCTTT.

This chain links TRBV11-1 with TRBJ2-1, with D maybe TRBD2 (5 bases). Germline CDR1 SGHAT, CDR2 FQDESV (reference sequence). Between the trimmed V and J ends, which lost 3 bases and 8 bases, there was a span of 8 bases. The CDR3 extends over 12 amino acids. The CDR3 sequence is CASSFSVYEQFF. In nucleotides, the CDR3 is TGTGCCAGCAGCTTTAGCGTCTATGAGCAGTTCTTC.

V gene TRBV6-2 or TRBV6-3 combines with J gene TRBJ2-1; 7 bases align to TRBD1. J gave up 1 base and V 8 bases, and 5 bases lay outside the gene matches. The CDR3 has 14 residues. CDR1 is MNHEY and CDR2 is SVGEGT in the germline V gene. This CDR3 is CASDRDPSYNEQFF. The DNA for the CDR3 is TGTGCCAGCGACAGGGACCCGTCCTACAATGAGCAGTTCTTC.

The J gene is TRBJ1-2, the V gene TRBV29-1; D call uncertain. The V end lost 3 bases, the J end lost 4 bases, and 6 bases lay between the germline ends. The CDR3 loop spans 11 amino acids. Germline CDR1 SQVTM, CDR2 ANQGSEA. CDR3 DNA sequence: TGCAGCGTTGACCCCGTCTATGGCTACACCTTC. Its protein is CSVDPVYGYTF.

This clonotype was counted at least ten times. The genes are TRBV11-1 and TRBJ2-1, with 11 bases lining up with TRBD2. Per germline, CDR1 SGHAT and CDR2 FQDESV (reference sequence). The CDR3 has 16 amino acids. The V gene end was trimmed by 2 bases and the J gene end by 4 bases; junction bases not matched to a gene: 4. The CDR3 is CASSLSGTSGYNEQFF. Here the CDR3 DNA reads TGTGCCAGCAGCTTATCAGGGACTAGCGGTTACAATGAGCAGTTCTTC.

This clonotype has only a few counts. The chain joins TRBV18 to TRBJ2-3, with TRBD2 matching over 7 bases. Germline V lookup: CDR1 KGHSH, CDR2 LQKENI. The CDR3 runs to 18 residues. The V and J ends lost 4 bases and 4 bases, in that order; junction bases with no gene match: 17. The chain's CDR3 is CASSRTPSSGVPPDTQYF. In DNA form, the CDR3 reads TGTGCCAGCTCACGGACACCTTCCAGCGGGGTCCCCCCAGATACGCAGTATTTT. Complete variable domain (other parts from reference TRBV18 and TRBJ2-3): NAGVMQNPRHLVRRRGQEARLRCSPMKGHSHVYWYRQLPEEGLKFMVYLQKENIIDESGMPKERFSAEFPKEGPSILRIQQVVRGDSAAYFCASSRTPSSGVPPDTQYFGPGTRLTVL.

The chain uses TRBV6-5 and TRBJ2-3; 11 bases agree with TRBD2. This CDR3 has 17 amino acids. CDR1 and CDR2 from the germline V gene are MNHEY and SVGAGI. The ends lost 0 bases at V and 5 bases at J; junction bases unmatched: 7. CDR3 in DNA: TGTGCCAGCAGTTACTCTGGACTGACTAGCGGGAAAGATACGCAGTATTTT. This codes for CASSYSGLTSGKDTQYF.

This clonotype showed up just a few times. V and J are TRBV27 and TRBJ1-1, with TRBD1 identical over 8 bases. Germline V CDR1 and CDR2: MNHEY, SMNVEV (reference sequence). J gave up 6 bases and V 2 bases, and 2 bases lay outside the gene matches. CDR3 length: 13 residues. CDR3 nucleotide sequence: TGTGCCAGCAGTTTAGGGACAGGATCTGAAGCTTTCTTT. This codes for CASSLGTGSEAFF.

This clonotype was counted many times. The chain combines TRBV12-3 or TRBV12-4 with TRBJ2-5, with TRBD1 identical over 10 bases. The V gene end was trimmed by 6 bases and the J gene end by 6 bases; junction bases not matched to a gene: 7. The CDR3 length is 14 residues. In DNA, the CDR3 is TGTGCCAGCAGGGCGACAGGGGGCGGGAAGACCCAGTACTTC. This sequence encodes CASRATGGGKTQYF.

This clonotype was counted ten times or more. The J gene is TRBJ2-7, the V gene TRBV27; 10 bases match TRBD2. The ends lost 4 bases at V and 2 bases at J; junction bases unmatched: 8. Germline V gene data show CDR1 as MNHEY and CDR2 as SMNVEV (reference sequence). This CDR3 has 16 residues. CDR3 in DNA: TGTGCCAGCAGTTCCCAGGCAGCGGGGGGGACCTACGAGCAGTACTTC. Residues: CASSSQAAGGTYEQYF.